This T cell receptor beta chain is drawn from a study of shared clonotypes between healthy human individuals. V gave up 3 bases and J gave up 3 bases; unmatched junction bases: 8. Germline lookup yields CDR1 MDHEN and CDR2 SYDVKM. The CDR3 is made up of 15 amino acids. TCRdb's copy holds only in-frame clones and misses some; the assay was immunoSEQ multiplex PCR. The sample carries approximately 1,500,000 clones, roughly 95% recorded once. Sequenced input: naive CD4+ T cells sorted from blood. Indicated subset: CD45RA+ positively selected. The V call is TRBV28, the J call TRBJ2-7, with 7 bases identical to TRBD2. The receptor comes from a man aged 25 to 40 in good health. CDR3 bases: TGTGCCAGCAGTTTCGTCGGGCTAGCGGTCTACGAGCAGTACTTC. It codes for CASSFVGLAVYEQYF.